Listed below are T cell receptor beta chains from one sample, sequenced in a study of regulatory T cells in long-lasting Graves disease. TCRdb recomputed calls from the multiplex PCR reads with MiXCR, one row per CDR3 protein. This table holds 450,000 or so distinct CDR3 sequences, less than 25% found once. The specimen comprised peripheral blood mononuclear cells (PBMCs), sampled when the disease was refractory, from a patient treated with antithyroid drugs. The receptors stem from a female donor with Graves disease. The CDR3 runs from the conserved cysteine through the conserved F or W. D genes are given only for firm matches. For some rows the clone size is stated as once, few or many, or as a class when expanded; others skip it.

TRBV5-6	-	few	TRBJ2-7	TGTGCCAGCAGCTCCTGGGAGCGGATCTACGAGCAGTACTTC	CASSSWERIYEQYF
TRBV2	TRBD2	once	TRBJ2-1	TGTGCCAGCCTAGCGGGAGTTCTCAATGAGCAGTTCTTC	CASLAGVLNEQFF
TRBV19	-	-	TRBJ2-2	TGTGCCAGTAGTAGCACAGAAGGTTGGACCGGGGAGCTGTTTTTT	CASSSTEGWTGELFF
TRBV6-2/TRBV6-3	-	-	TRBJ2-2	TGTGCCAGCAGTTACTCGTACTACACCGGGGAGCTGTTTTTT	CASSYSYYTGELFF
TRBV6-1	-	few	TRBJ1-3	TGTGCCAGCAGTGAATCTTCCAGCTCTGGAAACACCATATATTTT	CASSESSSSGNTIYF
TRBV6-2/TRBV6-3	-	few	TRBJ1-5	TGTGCCAGCAGTTTTCTCCCCCAGGCGGGCAATCAGCCCCAGCATTTT	CASSFLPQAGNQPQHF
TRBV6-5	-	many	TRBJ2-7	TGTGCCAGCAGTTACCCCGGTTTAGGGGGAGCTTTCTCCTACGAGCAGTACTTC	CASSYPGLGGAFSYEQYF
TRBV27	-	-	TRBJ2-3	TGTGCCAGCAGTTTATGGAGGGTGGTTAGCACAGATACGCAGTATTTT	CASSLWRVVSTDTQYF
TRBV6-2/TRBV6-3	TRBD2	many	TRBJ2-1	TGTGCCAGCAGTTCGAGCGGGAGTGGGAGTCTCGATGAGCAGTTCTTC	CASSSSGSGSLDEQFF
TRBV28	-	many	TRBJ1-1	TGTGCCAGCAGTTTGAACCCGGGGGCGCGCACTGAAGCTTTCTTT	CASSLNPGARTEAFF
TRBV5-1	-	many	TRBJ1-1	TGCGCCAGCAGCTTGGGTTTGAGGGGAGCGGAGACTGAAGCTTTCTTT	CASSLGLRGAETEAFF
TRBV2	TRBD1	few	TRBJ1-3	TGTGCCAGCAGTGGGGACAGGGTACCTGGAAACACCATATATTTT	CASSGDRVPGNTIYF
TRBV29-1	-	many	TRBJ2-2	TGCAGCGTTGGAGCGGTAAACACCGGGGAGCTGTTTTTT	CSVGAVNTGELFF
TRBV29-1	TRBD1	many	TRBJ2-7	TGCAGCGTGGGACAGGGGGCGGGCGAGCAGTACTTC	CSVGQGAGEQYF
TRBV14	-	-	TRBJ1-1	TGTGCCAGCAGCCACCGACAGCGGAACACTGAAGCTTTCTTT	CASSHRQRNTEAFF
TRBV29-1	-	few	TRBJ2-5	TGCAGCGTTGAAGAACCTGGAGACTGGGAGACCCAGTACTTC	CSVEEPGDWETQYF
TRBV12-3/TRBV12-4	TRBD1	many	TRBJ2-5	TGTGCCAGCAGTTTAAGGACAGGGGACCGCGTTCCAGAAACCCAGTACTTC	CASSLRTGDRVPETQYF
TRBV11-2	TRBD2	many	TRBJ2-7	TGTGCCAGCAGTTCCGTCGGAGGGAGGGCCGAGCAGTACTTC	CASSSVGGRAEQYF
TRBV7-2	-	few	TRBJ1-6	TGTGCCAGCAGCTTAGGGCAGGGTAGCTCCTATAATTCACCCCTCCACTTT	CASSLGQGSSYNSPLHF